This record covers a single TCR beta chain. This sample was taken from a study of blood T cell repertoires in COVID-19. On the study more broadly: Acute and convalescent COVID-19 specimens originated in the United States, Italy and Spain. From T cells, B-cell-depleted T cells, or PBMCs came the material, which was cDNA or gDNA.

In the original analysis: From reference gene primer amplification, estimates of nucleated cell counts were derived. Produced via immunoSEQ multiplex PCR; TCRdb's table is partial and in-frame only. V and J calls and clone size are those listed in that table; D and trimming were worked out from the DNA. In the table there are some 250,000 clones, approximately 86% of which are singletons. Sequencing used peripheral blood. This TCR came from a woman aged 30 to 39 who had recovered from COVID-19.

CDR3 sequence: CASSLRRYTDTQYF. The CDR3 DNA reads as TGCGCCAGCAGCTTGCGGCGGTACACAGATACGCAGTATTTT. The V and J genes are TRBV5-1 and TRBJ2-3; D remains unclear. Germline V gene lookup returns CDR1 SGHRS and CDR2 YFSETQ. This CDR3 spans 14 amino acids. Trimming pared 1 base from V and 2 bases from J, leaving 8 bases between.